This T cell receptor beta chain was recorded in a study of T cell responses to AZD1222 COVID-19 vaccine. There are 15 residues in the CDR3. V lost 5 bases, J lost 5 bases, and 11 bases stayed unmatched. From germline, CDR1 is SGDLS and CDR2 YYNGEE. Concerning this clone: Its antigen is not known.

Study-level findings and limits: It was only after the peak T cell response that any repertoires were sampled. Unmutated variant regions are reportedly targeted by nearly half of spike-specific TCRs.

Here immunoSEQ multiplex PCR was the method, and the copy in TCRdb shows in-frame clones only, minus some. Found here are 130,000 to 150,000 clones, under 95% of them singletons; the top ten hold about 1.9%. This receptor was identified in an adult in good health. The sequences come from peripheral blood, collected on day 0 of AZD1222 vaccination. This sequence joins TRBV9 and TRBJ1-2; 8 bases fit TRBD1. CDR3 nucleotides: TGTGCCAGCAGTGATGGCTCCGGGACAGGTTATGGCTACACCTTC. Translating gives CASSDGSGTGYGYTF.